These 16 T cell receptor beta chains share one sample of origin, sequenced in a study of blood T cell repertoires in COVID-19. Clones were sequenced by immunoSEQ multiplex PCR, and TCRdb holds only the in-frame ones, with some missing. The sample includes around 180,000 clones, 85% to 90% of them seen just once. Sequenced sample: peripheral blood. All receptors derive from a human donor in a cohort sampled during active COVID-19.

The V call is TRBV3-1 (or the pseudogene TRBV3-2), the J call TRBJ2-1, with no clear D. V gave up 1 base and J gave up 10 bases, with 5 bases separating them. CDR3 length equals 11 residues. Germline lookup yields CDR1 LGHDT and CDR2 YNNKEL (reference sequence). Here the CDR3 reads CASSQVGEQFF. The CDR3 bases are TGTGCCAGCAGCCAAGTCGGGGAGCAGTTCTTC.

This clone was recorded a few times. CDR3 sequence (DNA): TGTGCCAGCAGTGGGGAGAGCGGGAGCTCCTACGAGCAGTACTTC. Its protein product is CASSGESGSSYEQYF. The chain carries TRBV28 and TRBJ2-7; 8 nucleotides align to TRBD2. The CDR3 contains 15 residues. Germline V gene data show CDR1 as MDHEN and CDR2 as SYDVKM. J gave up 0 bases and V 5 bases, and 6 bases lay outside the gene matches.

The CDR3 DNA sequence: TGTGCCAGCAGCATCGGACTGAGTACTGAGCAGTACTTC. Amino acid sequence: CASSIGLSTEQYF. The V gene is TRBV7-2, the J gene TRBJ2-7, with a tentative D call TRBD2 (5 bases). This CDR3 region has 13 residues. Trimming took off 5 bases at V and 7 bases at J, with 15 bases between the two ends. CDR1 is SGHTA and CDR2 is FQGNSA in the germline V gene.

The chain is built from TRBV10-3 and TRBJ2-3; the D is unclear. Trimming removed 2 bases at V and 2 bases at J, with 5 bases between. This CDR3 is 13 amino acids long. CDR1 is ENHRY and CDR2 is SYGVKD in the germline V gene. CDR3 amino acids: CAISEGTTDTQYF. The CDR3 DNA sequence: TGTGCCATCAGTGAGGGCACCACAGATACGCAGTATTTT.

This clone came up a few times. CDR3 protein: CASSLFRVNSPLHF. CDR3 in DNA: TGTGCCAGCAGCCTTTTCAGGGTCAATTCACCCCTCCACTTT. This chain joins TRBV3-1 (or the pseudogene TRBV3-2) and TRBJ1-6; weak D call: TRBD1 (5 bases). The CDR3 is made up of 14 amino acids. Germline CDR1 and CDR2: LGHDT and YNNKEL (reference sequence). The germline V and J ends were trimmed by 4 bases and 7 bases, with 11 bases remaining between them.

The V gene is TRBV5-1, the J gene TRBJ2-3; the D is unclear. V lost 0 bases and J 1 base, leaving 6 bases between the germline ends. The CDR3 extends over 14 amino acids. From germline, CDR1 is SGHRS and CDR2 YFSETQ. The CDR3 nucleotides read TGCGCCAGCAGCTTGGTCTCGGGCACAGATACGCAGTATTTT. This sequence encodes CASSLVSGTDTQYF.

CDR3 residues: CASRRGGHSNQPQHF. The CDR3, as DNA: TGTGCCAGCAGGAGAGGGGGTCATAGCAATCAGCCCCAGCATTTT. J is TRBJ1-5 and V is TRBV2, with D tentatively TRBD1 (6 bases). This CDR3 contains 15 residues. From germline, CDR1 is SNHLY and CDR2 FYNNEI. The V end lost 6 bases, the J end lost 0 bases, and 12 bases lay between the germline ends.

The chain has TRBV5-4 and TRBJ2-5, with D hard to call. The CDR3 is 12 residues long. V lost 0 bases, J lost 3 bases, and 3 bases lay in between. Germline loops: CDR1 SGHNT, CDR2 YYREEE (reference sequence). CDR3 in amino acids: CASSLAEETQYF. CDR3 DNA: TGTGCCAGCAGCTTGGCCGAAGAGACCCAGTACTTC.

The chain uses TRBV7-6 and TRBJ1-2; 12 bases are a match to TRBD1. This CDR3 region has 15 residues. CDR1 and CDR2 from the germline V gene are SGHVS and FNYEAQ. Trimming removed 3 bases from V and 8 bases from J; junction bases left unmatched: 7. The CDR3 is CASSLGGQGAGGYTF. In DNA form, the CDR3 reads TGTGCCAGCAGCTTGGGGGGACAGGGGGCCGGCGGCTACACCTTC. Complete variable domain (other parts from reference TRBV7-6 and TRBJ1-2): GAGVSQSPRYKVTKRGQDVALRCDPISGHVSLYWYRQALGQGPEFLTYFNYEAQQDKSGLPNDRFSAERPEGSISTLTIQRTEQRDSAMYRCASSLGGQGAGGYTFGSGTRLTVV.

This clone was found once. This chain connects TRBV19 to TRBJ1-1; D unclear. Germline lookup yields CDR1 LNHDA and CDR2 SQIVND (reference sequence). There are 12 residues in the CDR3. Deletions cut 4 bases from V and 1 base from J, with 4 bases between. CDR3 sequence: CASSRQNTEAFF. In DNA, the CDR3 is TGTGCCAGTAGTAGGCAGAACACTGAAGCTTTCTTT.

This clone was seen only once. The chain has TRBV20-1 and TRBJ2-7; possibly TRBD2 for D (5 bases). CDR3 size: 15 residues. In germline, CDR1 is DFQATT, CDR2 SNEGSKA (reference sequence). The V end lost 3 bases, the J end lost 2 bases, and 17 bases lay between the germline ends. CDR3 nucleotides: TGCAGTGCTAGTCTCCCCAGCGGCCAGACCTACGAGCAGTACTTC. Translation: CSASLPSGQTYEQYF.

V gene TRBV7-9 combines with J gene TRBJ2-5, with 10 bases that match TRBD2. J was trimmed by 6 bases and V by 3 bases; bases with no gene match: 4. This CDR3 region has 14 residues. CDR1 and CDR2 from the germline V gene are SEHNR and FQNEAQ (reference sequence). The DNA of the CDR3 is TGTGCCAGCAGCTTTTTGACTAGCGGGCAGACCCAGTACTTC. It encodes CASSFLTSGQTQYF.

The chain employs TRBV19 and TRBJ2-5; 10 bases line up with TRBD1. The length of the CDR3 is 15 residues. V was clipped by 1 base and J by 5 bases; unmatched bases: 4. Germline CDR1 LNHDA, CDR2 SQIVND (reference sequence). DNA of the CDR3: TGTGCCAGTAGTATAGGGACAGGGGGGTCCGAGACCCAGTACTTC. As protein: CASSIGTGGSETQYF.

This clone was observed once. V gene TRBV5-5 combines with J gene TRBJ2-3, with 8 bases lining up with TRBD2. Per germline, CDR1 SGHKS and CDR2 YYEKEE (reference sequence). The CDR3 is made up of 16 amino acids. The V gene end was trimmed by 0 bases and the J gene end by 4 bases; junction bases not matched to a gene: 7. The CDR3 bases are TGTGCCAGCAGCTTGGGCGCCGGGGGGGCCTCAGATACGCAGTATTTT. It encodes CASSLGAGGASDTQYF.

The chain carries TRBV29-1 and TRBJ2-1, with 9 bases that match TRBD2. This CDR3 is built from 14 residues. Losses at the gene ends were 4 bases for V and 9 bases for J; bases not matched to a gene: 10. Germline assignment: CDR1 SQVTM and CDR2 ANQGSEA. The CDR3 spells CSVVIAGGYGEQFF. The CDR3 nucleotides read TGCAGCGTTGTTATCGCGGGAGGGTACGGTGAGCAGTTCTTC.

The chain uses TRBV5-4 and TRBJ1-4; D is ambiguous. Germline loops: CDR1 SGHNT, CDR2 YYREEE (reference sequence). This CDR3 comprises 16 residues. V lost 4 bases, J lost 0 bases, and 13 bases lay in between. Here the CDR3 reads CASSRTRGATNEKLFF. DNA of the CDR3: TGTGCCAGCAGCCGGACGCGGGGTGCAACTAATGAAAAACTGTTTTTT.